This note documents a single TCR beta chain sequence. Per sample, at least 6 micrograms of total RNA were extracted. These data originate in a study of blood T cells in healthy people across ages. The second PCR ran roughly 7 to 12 cycles with a sample-barcoded 5' primer and J-beta primers. Every molecule of cDNA carried a tag from a template-switch adaptor with 12 random nucleotides. Each CDR3 protein is one row after TCRdb ran MiXCR on the 5' RACE reads. The data show 1.5 million to 2 million distinct CDR3 sequences, with around half seen just once and approximately 2.1% held by the top ten. Specimen: blood. The receptor comes from a woman aged 40 to 50 in good health.

CDR3 sequence reads: CASSGRRSTHNEQFF. In DNA, the CDR3 is TGTGCCAGCAGTGGGAGGAGGAGCACGCACAATGAGCAGTTCTTC. The J gene is TRBJ2-1, the V gene TRBV6-2 or TRBV6-3; tentative D call: TRBD2 (6 bases). With 5 bases removed from V and 5 bases from J, the gap between germline ends came to 16 bases. The CDR3 runs to 15 residues. Germline V CDR1 and CDR2: MNHEY, SVGEGT.